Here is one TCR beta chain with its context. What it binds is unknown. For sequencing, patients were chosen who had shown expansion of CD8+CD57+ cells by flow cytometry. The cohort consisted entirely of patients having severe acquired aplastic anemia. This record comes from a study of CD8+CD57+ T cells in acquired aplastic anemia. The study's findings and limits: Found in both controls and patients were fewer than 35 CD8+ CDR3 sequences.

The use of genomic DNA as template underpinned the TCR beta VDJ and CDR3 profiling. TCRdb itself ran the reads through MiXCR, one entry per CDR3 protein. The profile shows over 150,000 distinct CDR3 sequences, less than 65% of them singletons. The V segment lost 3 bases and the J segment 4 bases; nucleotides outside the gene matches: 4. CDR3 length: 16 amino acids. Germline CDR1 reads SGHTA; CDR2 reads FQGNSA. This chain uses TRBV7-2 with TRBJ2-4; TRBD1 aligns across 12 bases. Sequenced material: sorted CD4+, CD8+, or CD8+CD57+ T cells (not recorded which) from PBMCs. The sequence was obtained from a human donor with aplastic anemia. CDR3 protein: CASSLGTGGEKNIQYF. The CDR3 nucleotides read TGTGCCAGCAGCTTGGGGACAGGGGGCGAGAAAAACATTCAGTACTTC.